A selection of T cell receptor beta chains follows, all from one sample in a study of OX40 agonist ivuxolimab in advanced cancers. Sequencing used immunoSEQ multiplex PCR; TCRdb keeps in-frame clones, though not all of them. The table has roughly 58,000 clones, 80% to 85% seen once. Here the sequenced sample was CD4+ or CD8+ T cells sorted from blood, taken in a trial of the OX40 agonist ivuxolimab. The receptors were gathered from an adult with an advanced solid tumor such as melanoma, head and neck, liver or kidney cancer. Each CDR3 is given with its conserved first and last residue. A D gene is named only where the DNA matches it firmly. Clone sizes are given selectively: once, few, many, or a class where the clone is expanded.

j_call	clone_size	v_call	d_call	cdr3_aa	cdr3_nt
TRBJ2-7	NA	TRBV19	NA	CASSSWQANYEQYF	TGTGCCAGTAGTAGTTGGCAGGCGAACTACGAGCAGTACTTC
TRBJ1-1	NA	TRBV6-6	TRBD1	CASSYDRAYSEAFF	TGTGCCAGCAGTTACGACAGGGCGTATTCTGAAGCTTTCTTT
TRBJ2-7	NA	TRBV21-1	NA	CAGSGGTYEQYF	TGTGCCGGCAGCGGGGGCACCTACGAGCAGTACTTC
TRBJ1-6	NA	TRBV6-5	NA	CASSYYGFPNSPLHF	TGTGCCAGCAGTTACTATGGGTTTCCTAATTCACCCCTCCACTTT
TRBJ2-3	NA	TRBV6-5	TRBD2	CASSYSPGGRSDTQYF	TGTGCCAGCAGTTACTCGCCGGGCGGGAGGTCGGATACGCAGTATTTT
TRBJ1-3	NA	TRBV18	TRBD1	CASSPTGQDYSGNTIYF	TGTGCCAGCTCACCAACGGGACAGGATTACTCTGGAAACACCATATATTTT
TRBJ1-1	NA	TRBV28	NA	CASSLGGHTEAFF	TGTGCCAGCAGTTTAGGAGGGCACACTGAAGCTTTCTTT
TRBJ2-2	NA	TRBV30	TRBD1	CAWSPQGVGRGELFF	TGTGCCTGGAGTCCTCAGGGGGTGGGTCGTGGGGAGCTGTTTTTT
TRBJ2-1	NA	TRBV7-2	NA	CASSLGAYNEQFF	TGTGCCAGCAGCTTGGGAGCCTACAATGAGCAGTTCTTC
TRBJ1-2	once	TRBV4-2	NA	CASSQESTTGGYTF	TGTGCCAGCAGCCAAGAGAGCACCACCGGCGGCTACACCTTC
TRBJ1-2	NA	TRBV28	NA	CASSLSGSPISYGYTF	TGTGCCAGCAGCCTCTCCGGGTCCCCGATCTCCTATGGCTACACCTTC
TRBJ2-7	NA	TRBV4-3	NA	CASSQVYRDDYEQYF	TGCGCCAGCAGCCAAGTATACAGGGACGACTACGAGCAGTACTTC
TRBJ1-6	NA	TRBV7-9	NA	CASSGGDSPLHF	TGTGCCAGCAGCGGCGGGGATTCACCCCTCCACTTT
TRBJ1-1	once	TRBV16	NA	CASSRITVNTEAFF	TGTGCCAGCAGCCGGATCACAGTGAACACTGAAGCTTTCTTT
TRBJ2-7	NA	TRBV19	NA	CASSREGAVHEQYF	TGTGCCAGTAGTAGGGAGGGGGCGGTGCACGAGCAGTACTTC
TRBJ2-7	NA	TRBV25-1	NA	CASRHAGGYEQYF	TGTGCCAGCAGGCACGCAGGAGGCTACGAGCAGTACTTC
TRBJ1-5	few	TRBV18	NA	CASSRGVAEPQHF	TGTGCCAGCTCAAGGGGAGTCGCAGAGCCCCAGCATTTT
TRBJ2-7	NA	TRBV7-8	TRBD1	CASSLETGIGEQYF	TGTGCCAGCAGCTTAGAGACAGGGATAGGCGAGCAGTACTTC
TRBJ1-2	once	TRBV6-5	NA	CASSYRAKGGYTF	TGTGCCAGCAGTTACCGCGCCAAGGGTGGCTACACCTTC
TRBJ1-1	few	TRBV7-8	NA	CASSFKRWNTEAFF	TGTGCCAGCAGCTTTAAAAGGTGGAACACTGAAGCTTTCTTT
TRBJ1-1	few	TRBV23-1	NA	CASSPPQGENTEAFF	TGCGCCAGCAGTCCCCCCCAGGGCGAGAACACTGAAGCTTTCTTT
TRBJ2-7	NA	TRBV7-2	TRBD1	CASSLDYRGYEQYF	TGTGCCAGCAGCTTAGACTACAGGGGTTACGAGCAGTACTTC
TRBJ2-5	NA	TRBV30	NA	CAWSFTGPETQYF	TGTGCCTGGAGTTTCACGGGTCCGGAGACCCAGTACTTC
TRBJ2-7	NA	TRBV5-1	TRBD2	CASSLKGYVAGEVYEQYF	TGCGCCAGCAGCTTGAAAGGCTACGTCGCGGGAGAGGTCTACGAGCAGTACTTC
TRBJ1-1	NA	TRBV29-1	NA	CSVAQGRNTEAFF	TGCAGCGTTGCTCAGGGGAGGAACACTGAAGCTTTCTTT
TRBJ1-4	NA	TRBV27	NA	CASSRKFGGEKLFF	TGTGCCAGCAGTCGGAAGTTTGGGGGGGAAAAACTGTTTTTT
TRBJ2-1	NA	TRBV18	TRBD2	CASSPSGGYNEQFF	TGTGCCAGCTCACCCTCGGGAGGGTACAATGAGCAGTTCTTC
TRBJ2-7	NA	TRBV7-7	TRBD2	CASSPGLAGAYEQYF	TGTGCCAGCAGCCCGGGACTAGCGGGGGCTTACGAGCAGTACTTC
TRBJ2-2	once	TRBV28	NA	CASSFALGLGSTGELFF	TGTGCCAGCAGTTTTGCCCTCGGGTTGGGTTCCACCGGGGAGCTGTTTTTT
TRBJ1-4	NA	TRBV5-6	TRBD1	CASSLGDRGFIWIF	TGTGCCAGCAGCTTGGGGGACAGGGGATTCATCTGGATTTTT
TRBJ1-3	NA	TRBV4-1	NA	CASSQEGQTGNTIYF	TGCGCCAGCAGCCAAGAAGGACAGACTGGAAACACCATATATTTT
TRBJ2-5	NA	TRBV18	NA	CASSLRLGDSQETQYF	TGTGCCAGCTCGCTGCGCCTTGGGGATTCCCAAGAGACCCAGTACTTC
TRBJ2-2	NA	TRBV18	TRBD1	CASSPRPVGQGEDTGELFF	TGTGCCAGCTCACCACGACCGGTAGGACAGGGAGAAGACACCGGGGAGCTGTTTTTT
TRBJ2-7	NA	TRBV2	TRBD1	CASGTVFSYEQYF	TGTGCCAGCGGGACAGTGTTCTCCTACGAGCAGTACTTC
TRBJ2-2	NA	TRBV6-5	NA	CASKVPGTGELFF	TGTGCCAGCAAAGTACCGGGCACCGGGGAGCTGTTTTTT
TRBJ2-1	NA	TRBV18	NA	CASSPSGGYNEQFF	TGTGCCAGCTCACCCTCAGGAGGGTACAATGAGCAGTTCTTC
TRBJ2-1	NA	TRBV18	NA	CASSPAGQQFF	TGTGCCAGCTCACCGGCCGGCCAGCAGTTCTTC
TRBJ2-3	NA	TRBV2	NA	CASKGTYTDTQYF	TGTGCCAGCAAAGGGACTTATACAGATACGCAGTATTTT
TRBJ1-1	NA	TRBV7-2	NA	CASSLAERTEAFF	TGTGCCAGCAGCTTAGCGGAGAGGACTGAAGCTTTCTTT